The 18 T cell receptor beta chains presented below share a single source sample, sequenced in a study of cytomegalovirus exposure and HLA in healthy donors (dated by TCRdb to 2015 to 2018). Library creation used the immunoSEQ multiplex PCR assay. In its TCRdb copy, this immuneACCESS table keeps in-frame sequences only and misses some clones. Where compared with another copy, unresolved V genes explain less than half of these, and the others have no known cause. This sample gives 200,000 to 250,000 clones in total; around 90% of them show up just once. 2.5% to 3.5% of the sample is taken by the ten largest. The sample comprised PBMCs. These TCRs come from a woman aged 18-29 years in good health and CMV-seronegative.

This chain uses TRBV4-2 with TRBJ2-7; 8 bases are shared with TRBD2. In germline, CDR1 is LGHNA, CDR2 YNFKEQ. The length of the CDR3 is 18 residues. The trim removed 0 bases at V and 7 bases at J, leaving 17 bases unmatched. The CDR3 DNA reads TGTGCCAGCAGCCAAGACGGTAGCGGGATGATCACCCTACGAGAGCAGTACTTC. Translated, it gives CASSQDGSGMITLREQYF.

This sequence joins TRBV15 and TRBJ2-1; D possibly corresponds to TRBD1 (6 bases). Per the germline V gene, CDR1 is LNHNV and CDR2 is YYDKDF (reference sequence). The CDR3 spans 17 residues. V was shortened by 0 bases and J by 0 bases, with 12 bases between the two germline ends. The DNA for the CDR3 is TGTGCCACCAGCAGAGATTCTACAGGGTTCTCCTACAATGAGCAGTTCTTC. Protein product: CATSRDSTGFSYNEQFF.

This sequence joins TRBV27 and TRBJ2-7; TRBD2 aligns across 8 bases. V shed 2 bases, J shed 7 bases, and the junction held 13 bases outside the gene matches. The length of the CDR3 is 16 residues. The V gene's germline CDR1 is MNHEY and CDR2 SMNVEV (reference sequence). Written as DNA, the CDR3 is TGTGCCAGCAGTTTAACGTTAGCGGGACGAGGGGGAGAGCAGTACTTC. Protein product: CASSLTLAGRGGEQYF.

The J gene is TRBJ2-7, the V gene TRBV11-2; 11 bases map to TRBD2. Germline assignment: CDR1 SGHAT and CDR2 FQNNGV. Trimming at V came to 5 bases and at J to 3 bases, leaving 9 bases not matched to a gene. The CDR3 sequence is 16 residues long. Here the CDR3 reads CASSRGTSGWYYEQYF. The DNA of the CDR3 is TGTGCCAGCAGCCGAGGGACTAGCGGATGGTACTACGAGCAGTACTTC.

The rearrangement joins TRBV27 to TRBJ2-7; TRBD1 might be the D (6 bases). V was clipped by 6 bases and J by 1 base, with 16 bases between them. The CDR3 runs 15 residues. Germline CDR1 reads MNHEY; CDR2 reads SMNVEV (reference sequence). The CDR3 spells CASSQGVDRSYEQYF. The CDR3 nucleotides are TGTGCCAGCAGCCAAGGCGTCGACAGGTCCTACGAGCAGTACTTC.

This chain links TRBV29-1 with TRBJ2-1; D perhaps matches TRBD1 (6 bases). CDR1 is SQVTM, CDR2 ANQGSEA, per germline. This CDR3 spans 19 amino acids. Trimming shortened V by 1 base and J by 8 bases, and 30 bases separated the two germline ends. The CDR3 here is CSVEGYTRQEVFLYDEQFF. The CDR3 DNA is TGCAGCGTTGAAGGGTATACGAGACAGGAAGTATTTTTGTATGATGAGCAGTTCTTC.

The chain is built from TRBV15 and TRBJ2-1; tentative D call: TRBD2 (5 bases). Germline loops: CDR1 LNHNV, CDR2 YYDKDF (reference sequence). The CDR3 sequence is 15 residues long. V was clipped by 0 bases and J by 3 bases, with 9 bases between them. CDR3 nucleotides: TGTGCCACCAGCAGAGAGCGCGGGTTCTACAATGAGCAGTTCTTC. Its translation is CATSRERGFYNEQFF. The full variable domain, with the rest looked up from reference TRBV15 and TRBJ2-1, is DAMVIQNPRYQVTQFGKPVTLSCSQTLNHNVMYWYQQKSSQAPKLLFHYYDKDFNNEADTPDNFQSRRPNTSFCFLDIRSPGLGDTAMYLCATSRERGFYNEQFFGPGTRLTVL.

The V call is TRBV9, the J call TRBJ1-5; D ambiguous. Germline V gene data show CDR1 as SGDLS and CDR2 as YYNGEE. The CDR3 has 13 residues. Trimming pared 4 bases from V and 4 bases from J, leaving 9 bases between. This CDR3 is CASSRDPNQPQHF. DNA for the CDR3: TGTGCCAGCAGCCGGGATCCTAATCAGCCCCAGCATTTT.

This chain uses TRBV9 with TRBJ2-1; TRBD2 matches 8 bases. V trimming: 7 bases; J trimming: 1 base; junction bases outside the gene matches: 10. Germline V gives CDR1 SGDLS, CDR2 YYNGEE. The CDR3 length is 16 residues. The CDR3 sequence is CASSLTAGGSYNEQFF. In DNA form, the CDR3 reads TGTGCCAGCTCACTTACGGCGGGAGGTTCCTACAATGAGCAGTTCTTC.

V is TRBV9 and J is TRBJ2-2, with a tentative D call TRBD2 (5 bases). Germline V gene data show CDR1 as SGDLS and CDR2 as YYNGEE. The CDR3 loop spans 16 amino acids. V lost 5 bases and J 7 bases, leaving 21 bases between the germline ends. The CDR3, as DNA: TGTGCCAGCAGTCCGACCGGCCTAGCATGGGGCGGGGAGCTGTTTTTT. It encodes CASSPTGLAWGGELFF.

This chain joins TRBV6-5 and TRBJ1-3; 8 bases agree with TRBD1. Per germline, CDR1 MNHEY and CDR2 SVGAGI. CDR3 size: 15 residues. The V segment lost 5 bases and the J segment 0 bases; nucleotides outside the gene matches: 3. CDR3 DNA: TGTGCCAGCAGTCGACAGGGGAACTCTGGAAACACCATATATTTT. Amino acids: CASSRQGNSGNTIYF.

The gene calls are TRBV28 and TRBJ1-1; D gene uncertain. The CDR3 totals 15 residues. Between the trimmed V and J ends, which lost 4 bases and 0 bases, there was a span of 12 bases. Germline assignment: CDR1 MDHEN and CDR2 SYDVKM. CDR3 region: CASSWPLAVNTEAFF. The CDR3 region has the DNA TGTGCCAGCAGTTGGCCCCTAGCCGTGAACACTGAAGCTTTCTTT.

The V and J genes are TRBV9 and TRBJ2-7; TRBD2 matches at 7 bases. Germline CDR1 and CDR2: SGDLS and YYNGEE. After removal of 0 bases from V and 0 bases from J, the junction contained 3 bases not matched to a gene. This CDR3 has 15 residues. CDR3 in amino acids: CASSVGSGASYEQYF. The CDR3 region has the DNA TGTGCCAGCAGCGTAGGAAGCGGGGCCTCCTACGAGCAGTACTTC. The complete variable domain, with remaining parts taken from reference TRBV9 and TRBJ2-7, reads DSGVTQTPKHLITATGQRVTLRCSPRSGDLSVYWYQQSLDQGLQFLIQYYNGEERAKGNILERFSAQQFPDLHSELNLSSLELGDSALYFCASSVGSGASYEQYFGPGTRLTVT.

This chain links TRBV9 with TRBJ2-3; D unclear. Germline V gene data show CDR1 as SGDLS and CDR2 as YYNGEE. The CDR3 totals 14 residues. The germline V and J ends were trimmed by 2 bases and 2 bases, with 9 bases remaining between them. CDR3 bases: TGTGCCAGCAGCGTCGGTAAACCCACAGATACGCAGTATTTT. Its translation: CASSVGKPTDTQYF.

This chain connects TRBV25-1 to TRBJ1-1; no clear D gene. The CDR3 is 16 residues long. V was trimmed by 3 bases and J by 1 base, leaving 15 bases between them. In germline, CDR1 is MGHDK, CDR2 SYGVNS. The chain's CDR3 is CASSESPPKPNTEAFF. CDR3 sequence (DNA): TGTGCCAGCAGTGAGAGCCCCCCAAAACCGAACACTGAAGCTTTCTTT.

In its sample, this clone was seen a few times. The V gene is TRBV28, the J gene TRBJ2-7; D unresolved. Germline V lookup: CDR1 MDHEN, CDR2 SYDVKM. Trimming pared 6 bases from V and 0 bases from J, leaving 12 bases between. The CDR3 spans 14 residues. CDR3: CASSTDIDSYEQYF. The CDR3 nucleotides read TGTGCCAGCAGCACCGACATCGACTCCTACGAGCAGTACTTC.

This chain uses TRBV11-1 with TRBJ2-3; 7 bases map to TRBD2. Germline CDR1 is SGHAT and CDR2 is FQDESV (reference sequence). The V and J ends lost 4 bases and 10 bases, in that order; junction bases with no gene match: 11. The CDR3 runs to 14 residues. The CDR3 nucleotides are TGTGCCAGCAGCTCGGGGGGAACTGGAGGGGCGCAGTATTTT. Its translation: CASSSGGTGGAQYF.

This chain joins TRBV7-9 and TRBJ2-2; the D gene is possibly TRBD2 (5 bases). V was cut by 4 bases and J by 7 bases, with 16 bases left in between. The CDR3 runs 15 residues. The germline V gene encodes CDR1 SEHNR and CDR2 FQNEAQ (reference sequence). The CDR3 sequence: CASSSEQQRGGELFF. In nucleotides, the CDR3 is TGTGCCAGCAGCTCCGAACAACAACGGGGCGGGGAGCTGTTTTTT. Full variable domain (missing parts from reference TRBV7-9 and TRBJ2-2): DTGVSQNPRHKITKRGQNVTFRCDPISEHNRLYWYRQTLGQGPEFLTYFQNEAQLEKSRLLSDRFSAERPKGSFSTLEIQRTEQGDSAMYLCASSSEQQRGGELFFGEGSRLTVL.